What follows is one T cell receptor beta chain and its context. It lacks a known antigen. Per-nucleotide qualities are absent, and no much larger clonotype sits a single base away. The same CDR3 is also encoded by other DNA sequences in this sample. The method behind the library was the immunoSEQ multiplex PCR assay. TCRdb took over this immuneACCESS table, retaining in-frame rearrangements with V and J assigned. Such tables are incomplete; in checked studies, under half of the missing clones stem from an unresolved V gene, and the remainder is unexplained. This sample has 9,500 to 11,000 clones in its table, and around 83% of those were observed once. The ten largest make up approximately 12% of the sample. Repertoires were sampled repeatedly over the course of chemoradiotherapy, so clonal expansion could be followed in the tumor microenvironment. The germline V gene sets CDR1 to MGHRA and CDR2 to YSYEKL. V is cut by 1 base and J by 4 bases, and the space between the germline ends is 10 bases. Reading from cysteine to phenylalanine, the CDR3 counts 14 amino acids. Just CDR3 DNA is preserved here, 42 bases in frame from base 1.

The data were taken from a study of chemoradiotherapy in HPV16-positive cancers (dated by TCRdb to about 2022). About the investigation overall: Functional T-cell assays on cells from two HPV16-positive patients defined candidate HPV-specific T-cell clones and common TCR motifs. The study set out to ask whether T-cell immunity against the HPV oncoproteins E6 and E7 changes over the course of chemoradiotherapy and whether that immunity affects survival. The candidate HPV-specific TCRs and motifs were subsequently tracked in TCR repertoires obtained from 70 to 95 patients with HPV-related cancers. Findings and caveats that apply to the study as a whole: In HPV16-positive patients, expansion of HPV-responsive T cells during chemoradiotherapy was found to be associated with improved recurrence-free survival. Expansion of candidate HPV-specific clones and E7-related TCR motifs was observed in the tumor microenvironment during treatment, whereas no such expansion was observed for non-HPV-specific T cells. The functional definition of HPV-specific T cells came from only a couple of HPV16-positive patients, and the survival association was reported for HPV16-positive patients.

The sequence joins TRBV4-1 to TRBJ1-2; TRBD1 might be the D gene, on 6 matching bases. The TCR comes from a human donor with HPV-associated anogenital cancer. The material sequenced was tumor tissue, taken from a patient who underwent chemoradiotherapy. The DNA is as follows: TGCGCCAGCAGCCAAGGGACAGTCTCCTATGGCTACACCTTC. Its protein product is CASSQGTVSYGYTF.